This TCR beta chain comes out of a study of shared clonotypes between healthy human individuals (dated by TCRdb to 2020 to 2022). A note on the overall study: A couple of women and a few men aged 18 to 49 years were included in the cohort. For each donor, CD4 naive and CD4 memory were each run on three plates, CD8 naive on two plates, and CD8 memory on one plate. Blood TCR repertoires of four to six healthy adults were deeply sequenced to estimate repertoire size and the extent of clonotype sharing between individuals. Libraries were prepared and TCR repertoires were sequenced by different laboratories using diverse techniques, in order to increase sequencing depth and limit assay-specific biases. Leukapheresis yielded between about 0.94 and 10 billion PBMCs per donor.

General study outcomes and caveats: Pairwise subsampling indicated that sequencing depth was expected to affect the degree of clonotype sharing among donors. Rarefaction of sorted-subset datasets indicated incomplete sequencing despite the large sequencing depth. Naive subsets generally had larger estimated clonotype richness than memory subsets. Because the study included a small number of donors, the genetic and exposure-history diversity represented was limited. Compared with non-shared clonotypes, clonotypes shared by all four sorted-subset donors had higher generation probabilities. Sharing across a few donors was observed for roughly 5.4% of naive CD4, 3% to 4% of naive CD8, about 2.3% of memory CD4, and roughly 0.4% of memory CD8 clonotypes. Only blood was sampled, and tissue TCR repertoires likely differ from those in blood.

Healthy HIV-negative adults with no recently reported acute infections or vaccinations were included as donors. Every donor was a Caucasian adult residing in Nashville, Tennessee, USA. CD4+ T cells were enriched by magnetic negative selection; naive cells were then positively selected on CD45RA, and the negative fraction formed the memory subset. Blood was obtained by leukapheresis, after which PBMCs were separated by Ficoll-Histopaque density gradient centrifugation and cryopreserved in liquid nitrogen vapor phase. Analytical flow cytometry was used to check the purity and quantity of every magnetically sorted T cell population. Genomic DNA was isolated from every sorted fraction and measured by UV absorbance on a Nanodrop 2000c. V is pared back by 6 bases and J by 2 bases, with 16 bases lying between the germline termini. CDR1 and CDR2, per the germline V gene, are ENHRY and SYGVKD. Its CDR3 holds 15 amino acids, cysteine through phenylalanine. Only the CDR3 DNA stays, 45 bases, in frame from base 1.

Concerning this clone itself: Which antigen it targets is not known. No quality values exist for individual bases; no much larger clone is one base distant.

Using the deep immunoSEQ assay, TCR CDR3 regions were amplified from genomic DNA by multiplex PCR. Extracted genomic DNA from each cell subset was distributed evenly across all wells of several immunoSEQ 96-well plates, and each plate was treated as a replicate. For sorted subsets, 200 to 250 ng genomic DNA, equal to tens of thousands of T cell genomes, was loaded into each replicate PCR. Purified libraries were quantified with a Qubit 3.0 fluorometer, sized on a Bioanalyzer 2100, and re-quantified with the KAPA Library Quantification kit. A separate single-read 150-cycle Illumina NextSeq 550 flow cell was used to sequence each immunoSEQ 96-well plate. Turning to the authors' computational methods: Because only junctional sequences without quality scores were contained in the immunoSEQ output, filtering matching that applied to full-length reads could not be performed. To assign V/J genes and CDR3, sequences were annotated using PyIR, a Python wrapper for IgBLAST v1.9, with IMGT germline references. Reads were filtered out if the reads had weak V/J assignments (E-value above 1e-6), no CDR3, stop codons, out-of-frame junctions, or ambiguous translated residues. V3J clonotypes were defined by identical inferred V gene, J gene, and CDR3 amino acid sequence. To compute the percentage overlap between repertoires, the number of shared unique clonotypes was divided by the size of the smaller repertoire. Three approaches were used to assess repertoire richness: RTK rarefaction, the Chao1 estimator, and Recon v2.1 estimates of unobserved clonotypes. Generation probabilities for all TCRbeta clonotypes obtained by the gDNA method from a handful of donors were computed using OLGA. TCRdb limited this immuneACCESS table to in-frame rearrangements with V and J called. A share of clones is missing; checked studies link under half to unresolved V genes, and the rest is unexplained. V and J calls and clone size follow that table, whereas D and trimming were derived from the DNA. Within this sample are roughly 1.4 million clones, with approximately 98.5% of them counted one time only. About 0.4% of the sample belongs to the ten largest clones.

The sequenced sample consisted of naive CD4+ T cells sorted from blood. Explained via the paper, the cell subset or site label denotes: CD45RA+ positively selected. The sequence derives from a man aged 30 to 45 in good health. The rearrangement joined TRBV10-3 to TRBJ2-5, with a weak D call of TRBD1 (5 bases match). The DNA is TGTGCCATCAGCCGACAGAACCAAAAACAAGAGACCCAGTACTTC. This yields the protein CAISRQNQKQETQYF.